Presented here are 30 T cell receptor beta chains from one specimen sequenced in a study of cytomegalovirus exposure and HLA in healthy donors. Profiling relied on immunoSEQ multiplex PCR, and the TCRdb table lists in-frame clones only, not all of them. The sample yields 60,000 to 80,000 clones, about 85% seen once. Sequences were obtained from PBMCs. These TCRs come from a man aged 25 to 40 in good health and CMV-seronegative.

This sequence joins TRBV9 and TRBJ1-1, with a tentative D call TRBD1 (6 bases). This CDR3 comprises 15 residues. V lost 7 bases and J 5 bases, leaving 21 bases between the germline ends. Germline-derived CDR1 and CDR2 are SGDLS and YYNGEE. For the CDR3, the DNA is TGTGCCAGCTCCCTGAGGGGGGGAGTTGGGACTGAAGCTTTCTTT. It translates to CASSLRGGVGTEAFF.

V gene TRBV2 combines with J gene TRBJ2-1; 8 bases align to TRBD2. This CDR3 region has 16 residues. Germline CDR1 SNHLY, CDR2 FYNNEI. The V segment lost 2 bases and the J segment 1 base; nucleotides outside the gene matches: 4. CDR3 sequence: CASSELTGGSYNEQFF. CDR3 nucleotide sequence: TGTGCCAGCAGTGAATTGACGGGAGGGTCCTACAATGAGCAGTTCTTC.

This chain links TRBV7-9 with TRBJ2-3; 7 positions match TRBD1. V lost 5 bases and J lost 1; bases outside the gene matches: 9. Looked up from germline, CDR1 is SEHNR and CDR2 is FQNEAQ (reference sequence). The CDR3 length is 16 residues. The CDR3 region has the DNA TGTGCCAGCAGCCCCCAAGGGACAGACCGCACAGATACGCAGTATTTT. Residues: CASSPQGTDRTDTQYF.

This clone was counted once. The gene calls are TRBV25-1 and TRBJ2-1, with 12 bases aligning to TRBD2. J gave up 5 bases and V 0 bases, and 2 bases lay outside the gene matches. This CDR3 is built from 16 residues. In germline, CDR1 is MGHDK, CDR2 SYGVNS. The CDR3 coding sequence is TGTGCCAGCAGTGAATATACTAGCGGGGGGAACAATGAGCAGTTCTTC. Translating gives CASSEYTSGGNNEQFF.

The rearrangement uses TRBV27 and TRBJ2-2; tentatively, D is TRBD1 (6 bases). V was trimmed by 5 bases and J by 1 base, leaving 8 bases between them. This CDR3 contains 14 residues. CDR1 and CDR2 (germline): MNHEY, SMNVEV (reference sequence). DNA for the CDR3: TGTGCCAGCAGTAGGGGACAGAACACCGGGGAGCTGTTTTTT. Protein: CASSRGQNTGELFF.

This sequence joins TRBV27 and TRBJ1-5, with TRBD1 matching 8 bases. Germline V gene data show CDR1 as MNHEY and CDR2 as SMNVEV (reference sequence). This CDR3 is 16 amino acids long. The J segment lost 1 base and the V segment lost 5 bases, leaving 7 bases of the junction unmatched. The CDR3: CASSPSQGESNQPQHF. CDR3 coding DNA: TGTGCCAGCAGTCCGTCACAGGGGGAGAGCAATCAGCCCCAGCATTTT.

The rearrangement joins TRBV7-2 to TRBJ2-4, with 10 positions matching TRBD2. Trimming at V came to 4 bases and at J to 6 bases, leaving 6 bases not matched to a gene. There are 15 residues in the CDR3. The V gene's germline CDR1 is SGHTA and CDR2 FQGNSA. DNA for the CDR3: TGTGCCAGCAGCTCTCTAGCGGGAGAGAGAAACATTCAGTACTTC. Amino acids: CASSSLAGERNIQYF.

V is TRBV6-1 and J is TRBJ2-2; 7 nucleotides match TRBD1. With V trimmed by 6 bases and J by 3 bases, 4 bases remained unmatched. The CDR3 has 14 residues. The V gene's germline CDR1 is MNHNS and CDR2 SASEGT. This CDR3 reads CASSITGDTGELFF. CDR3 DNA sequence: TGTGCCAGCAGCATAACAGGGGACACCGGGGAGCTGTTTTTT.

This chain joins TRBV27 and TRBJ2-7; 9 bases agree with TRBD1. The V and J ends lost 2 bases and 2 bases, in that order; junction bases with no gene match: 1. Germline V lookup: CDR1 MNHEY, CDR2 SMNVEV (reference sequence). This CDR3 region has 14 residues. This chain's CDR3 is CASSLGTGPYEQYV. CDR3 sequence (DNA): TGTGCCAGCAGTTTAGGGACAGGGCCCTACGAGCAGTACGTC.

CDR3 in DNA: TGCGCCAGCAGCTTGGCCGGCGGGAGGGCCTCGGGTGAGCAGTTCTTC. It is translated as CASSLAGGRASGEQFF. The chain joins TRBV5-1 to TRBJ2-1; 9 nucleotides align to TRBD2. CDR3 size: 16 residues. The V gene's germline CDR1 is SGHRS and CDR2 YFSETQ. The trim removed 0 bases at V and 9 bases at J, leaving 10 bases unmatched.

The chain recombines TRBV27 with TRBJ2-2, with D maybe TRBD1 (5 bases). V gave up 6 bases and J gave up 7 bases, with 18 bases separating them. From germline, CDR1 is MNHEY and CDR2 SMNVEV (reference sequence). The CDR3 has 15 residues. Written as DNA, the CDR3 is TGTGCCAGCAGACAGGACACCTTAGGTGTCGGGGAGCTGTTTTTT. The encoded protein is CASRQDTLGVGELFF.

The rearrangement joins TRBV7-2 to TRBJ2-7; a weak D match, TRBD1 (5 bases). V lost 4 bases and J 3 bases, leaving 7 bases between the germline ends. The CDR3 loop spans 12 amino acids. Per germline, CDR1 SGHTA and CDR2 FQGNSA. CDR3 region: CASSSRGYEQYF. CDR3 nucleotides: TGTGCCAGCAGCTCAAGGGGCTACGAGCAGTACTTC.

CDR3: CASSIRTAGSYEQYF. The CDR3 DNA sequence: TGTGCCAGTAGTATCCGGACAGCAGGATCCTACGAGCAGTACTTC. J is TRBJ2-7 and V is TRBV19; a weak D match, TRBD1 (6 bases). The CDR3 extends over 15 amino acids. V lost 3 bases and J lost 1, with 13 bases in between. The germline V gene encodes CDR1 LNHDA and CDR2 SQIVND (reference sequence).

This chain links TRBV21-1 with TRBJ2-5; TRBD2, as called in the table, went unchecked against the DNA. TRBV21-1 counts as a pseudogene. This CDR3 has 16 residues. The DNA for the CDR3 is TGTGCCAGCAGCAAAGAGGGGCCGGGAGTAGGGGAGACCCAGTACTTC. It yields the protein CASSKEGPGVGETQYF.

The chain is built from TRBV19 and TRBJ2-6; 7 bases are shared with TRBD2. J gave up 2 bases and V 5 bases, and 6 bases lay outside the gene matches. CDR3 length equals 16 residues. Germline values: CDR1 LNHDA, CDR2 SQIVND (reference sequence). The CDR3 DNA sequence: TGTGCCAGTAGTCCTTCTCGGGGGGCTGGGGCCAACGTCCTGACTTTC. This codes for CASSPSRGAGANVLTF.

V usage is TRBV6-5 and J usage is TRBJ1-1; TRBD1 matches at 7 bases. Germline V lookup: CDR1 MNHEY, CDR2 SVGAGI. CDR3 length: 15 residues. V trimming: 5 bases; J trimming: 0 bases; junction bases outside the gene matches: 6. CDR3 nucleotide sequence: TGTGCCAGCAGTCGGGACAGTCCAATGAACACTGAAGCTTTCTTT. Its translation is CASSRDSPMNTEAFF.

This chain uses TRBV11-1 with TRBJ2-7, with 15 bases aligning to TRBD2. The CDR3 length is 16 residues. V trimming: 4 bases; J trimming: 6 bases; junction bases outside the gene matches: 7. CDR1 and CDR2 from the germline V gene are SGHAT and FQDESV (reference sequence). The CDR3 DNA sequence: TGTGCCAGCAGCTCGTGGACTAGCGGGAGGGTAGGCGAGCAGTACGTC. Residues: CASSSWTSGRVGEQYV.

The rearrangement uses TRBV20-1 and TRBJ1-1; unclear D gene. The V gene's germline CDR1 is DFQATT and CDR2 SNEGSKA (reference sequence). With 0 bases removed from V and 6 bases from J, the gap between germline ends came to 5 bases. The CDR3 length is 11 residues. CDR3 nucleotides: TGCAGTGCTAGAGATCGGTCTGAAGCTTTCTTT. Amino acid sequence: CSARDRSEAFF.

The rearrangement links TRBV7-6 to TRBJ2-2, with 7 bases aligning to TRBD1. The germline V gene encodes CDR1 SGHVS and CDR2 FNYEAQ. V shed 6 bases, J shed 3 bases, and the junction held 7 bases outside the gene matches. CDR3 length equals 15 residues. The CDR3 nucleotides are TGTGCCAGCAGTTCCGGGACAGCTTACACCGGGGAGCTGTTTTTT. Translating gives CASSSGTAYTGELFF.

This clone has a single count. The chain links TRBV2 to TRBJ2-3; D gene uncertain. V lost 7 bases and J 5 bases, leaving 10 bases between the germline ends. The CDR3 length is 12 residues. Germline V gives CDR1 SNHLY, CDR2 FYNNEI. CDR3 protein: CASKPTGDTQYF. In DNA, the CDR3 is TGTGCCAGCAAGCCTACGGGAGATACGCAGTATTTT. The variable domain in full, with the rest retrieved from reference TRBV2 and TRBJ2-3, is EPEVTQTPSHQVTQMGQEVILRCVPISNHLYFYWYRQILGQKVEFLVSFYNNEISEKSEIFDDQFSVERPDGSNFTLKIRSTKLEDSAMYFCASKPTGDTQYFGPGTRLTVL.

V gene TRBV6-1 combines with J gene TRBJ2-2; 7 bases agree with TRBD1. This CDR3 contains 15 residues. Germline-derived CDR1 and CDR2 are MNHNS and SASEGT. Unmatched junction bases numbered 6, after V lost 8 bases and J lost 0 bases. The CDR3 region is CASEAGTANTGELFF. CDR3 sequence (DNA): TGTGCCAGCGAGGCCGGGACAGCGAACACCGGGGAGCTGTTTTTT.

V gene TRBV6-1 combines with J gene TRBJ2-1, with TRBD2 as a possible D gene (5 bases). The CDR3 loop spans 13 amino acids. Germline CDR1 is MNHNS and CDR2 is SASEGT. Trimming removed 6 bases at V and 10 bases at J, with 16 bases between. CDR3 coding DNA: TGTGCCAGCAGGGGTACGGCAGGCGGGGAGCAGTTCTTC. Translating it yields CASRGTAGGEQFF.

This chain connects TRBV10-3 to TRBJ1-1, with a possible D match to TRBD1 (5 bases). V lost 2 bases, J lost 4 bases, and 14 bases lay in between. Germline loops: CDR1 ENHRY, CDR2 SYGVKD. The CDR3 totals 15 residues. The CDR3 sequence: CAISEPGTGSTEAFF. CDR3 DNA sequence: TGTGCCATCAGTGAGCCGGGGACCGGGAGCACTGAAGCTTTCTTT.

The chain combines TRBV7-2 with TRBJ1-2; 7 bases align to TRBD1. The V segment lost 5 bases and the J segment 8 bases; nucleotides outside the gene matches: 11. CDR1 SGHTA and CDR2 FQGNSA come from the germline V gene. There are 14 residues in the CDR3. The CDR3, as DNA: TGTGCCAGCAGCGGCCCAGGGGGGTATTGGGGCTACACCTTC. This sequence encodes CASSGPGGYWGYTF.

The genes are TRBV5-4 and TRBJ1-5, with 8 bases fitting TRBD1. Germline assignment: CDR1 SGHNT and CDR2 YYREEE (reference sequence). The CDR3 runs to 16 residues. Losses at the gene ends were 3 bases for V and 0 bases for J; bases not matched to a gene: 5. The CDR3 nucleotides are TGTGCCAGCAGCTCGGGGGGACAGGCTAGCAATCAGCCCCAGCATTTT. As protein: CASSSGGQASNQPQHF.

This rearrangement joins TRBV7-6 to TRBJ2-1; no firm D call. This CDR3 comprises 13 residues. Trimming shortened V by 7 bases and J by 6 bases, and 13 bases separated the two germline ends. CDR1 and CDR2 from the germline V gene are SGHVS and FNYEAQ. This CDR3 reads CASTLGSGNEQFF. The CDR3 coding sequence is TGTGCCAGCACCCTGGGTTCAGGCAATGAGCAGTTCTTC.

The chain employs TRBV19 and TRBJ2-2, with D tentatively TRBD1 (6 bases). Deletions cut 9 bases from V and 1 base from J, with 12 bases between. Per germline, CDR1 LNHDA and CDR2 SQIVND (reference sequence). This CDR3 is built from 14 residues. The CDR3 DNA reads TGTGCCAGCCGCGACAGGTTGAACACCGGGGAGCTGTTTTTT. Its protein product is CASRDRLNTGELFF.

The V and J genes are TRBV6-5 and TRBJ1-2; weak D call: TRBD1 (6 bases). The CDR3 runs 14 residues. Between the trimmed V and J ends, which lost 2 bases and 3 bases, there was a span of 10 bases. Germline V lookup: CDR1 MNHEY, CDR2 SVGAGI. The CDR3 nucleotides read TGTGCCAGCAGTTACGAGCACAGGGACTATGGCTACACCTTC. This codes for CASSYEHRDYGYTF.

This clone has a count of ten or more. This rearrangement joins TRBV7-3 to TRBJ2-4; weak D call: TRBD1 (6 bases). Trimming stripped 5 bases from V and 9 bases from J, with 17 bases between. The length of the CDR3 is 14 residues. Germline lookup yields CDR1 SGHTA and CDR2 FQGTGA. In DNA form, the CDR3 reads TGTGCCAGCAGCCCGACAGGCCCTCAGTCCATTCAGTACTTC. Translating gives CASSPTGPQSIQYF.

The chain links TRBV6-5 to TRBJ2-7; the match to TRBD1 covers 10 bases. The ends lost 4 bases at V and 3 bases at J; junction bases unmatched: 9. Germline CDR1 is MNHEY and CDR2 is SVGAGI. This CDR3 spans 16 amino acids. The CDR3 coding sequence is TGTGCCAGCAGTTTCCCTATAGGACAGGGGGACTACGAGCAGTACTTC. It encodes CASSFPIGQGDYEQYF.